A single T cell receptor (beta chain) is shown here with its context. What it binds is not known. The source of the sample is a study of STAT3 mutations in large granular lymphocyte leukemia. Study conclusions and caveats: Every T-cell large granular lymphocyte leukemia patient had at least one immunodominant TCR beta clonotype. After therapy, about 30% of the 18 patients switched clonotypes, all new clones STAT3 wild type.

The CDR3 covers 13 residues. V dropped 4 bases and J dropped 0 bases, with 7 bases sitting between them. Assay: immunoSEQ multiplex PCR; the TCRdb copy retains only in-frame clones and omits some. The table includes about 2,600 clones, approximately 30% detected once. Sequenced material: PBMCs. The V and J genes are TRBV23-1 and TRBJ2-7; possibly TRBD1 for D (5 bases). TRBV23-1 is annotated as an ORF whose role is uncertain. This clonotype was obtained from a human donor with T large granular lymphocyte leukemia. Some clones in this sample may be carry-over from other donors' samples. For the CDR3, the DNA is TGCGCCAGCAGTCTTCAGGGCTCCTACGAGCAGTACTTC. As protein: CASSLQGSYEQYF.